The entry that follows covers one T cell receptor (beta chain) sequence. The antigen is unknown. The repertoire was sequenced with immunoSEQ multiplex PCR; TCRdb's copy has only in-frame clones and lacks some. The profile shows some 150,000 clones, roughly 88% of them singletons. This specimen comes from a study of T cell responses to AZD1222 COVID-19 vaccine. Findings of the study overall: The sample set comprised mostly white British donors with more females, and clonal diversity was possibly underestimated. It was only after the peak T cell response that any repertoires were sampled. Only a handful of AZD1222 recipients tested seropositive at baseline.

Germline CDR1 is KGHDR and CDR2 is SFDVKD. CDR3 length: 15 residues. Deletions cut 4 bases from V and 5 bases from J, with 13 bases between. Here the sequenced sample was peripheral blood, taken 28 days after the second AZD1222 dose. This sequence joins TRBV24-1 and TRBJ2-2; D is unresolved. The receptor was isolated from an adult who received the AZD1222 COVID-19 vaccine. The CDR3 bases are TGTGCCACCAGTGACGCGACGGGTAGGACCGGGGAGCTGTTTTTT. This codes for CATSDATGRTGELFF.